This TCR beta chain was identified in a study of blood T cell repertoires in COVID-19. This CDR3 spans 15 amino acids. CDR1 is SGDLS, CDR2 YYNGEE, per germline. The trim removed 0 bases at V and 4 bases at J, leaving 5 bases unmatched. The data were produced by immunoSEQ multiplex PCR, yet TCRdb's version contains in-frame clones alone and is incomplete. The sample includes under 300,000 clones, under 95% of them seen just once. The origin of this receptor is a woman under 30 who had recovered from COVID-19. The source material was PBMCs or T cells enriched from blood (not recorded which). This chain connects TRBV9 to TRBJ2-3; 7 nucleotides agree with TRBD2. CDR3 sequence reads: CASSVGGSTADTQYF. The CDR3 coding sequence is TGTGCCAGCAGCGTAGGCGGGAGTACCGCAGATACGCAGTATTTT.